This T cell receptor (beta chain) comes out of a study of identical twins. Whole-study results and caveats: Clonotypes of the beta chain that were abundant in cord blood carried fewer insertions (memory repertoires showed none). Conclusions were based on cross-sectional statistical analysis, without following the same donors.

As regards this clonotype: The antigen remains unidentified.

TCRdb ran MiXCR on the 5' RACE reads and lists one entry per CDR3 protein. The sample shows 350,000 to 500,000 distinct CDR3 sequences, roughly 20% of them seen only once. With 6 bases clipped from V and 6 bases from J, the junction kept 7 bases outside the gene matches. This CDR3 comprises 15 residues. Germline values: CDR1 MNHNS, CDR2 SASEGT. Sequenced sample: naive T cells sorted from blood. The receptor comes from a man in his fifties or sixties in good health. The chain joins TRBV6-1 to TRBJ1-5; 11 positions match TRBD1. The CDR3 sequence: CASSLDRGLGQPQHF. CDR3 bases: TGTGCCAGCAGCCTGGACAGGGGGCTGGGTCAGCCCCAGCATTTT.